A selection of T cell receptor beta chains follows, all from one sample in a study of graft-versus-host responses after intestinal transplantation. Some clones are missing from TCRdb's copy, which holds only in-frame ones; the method was immunoSEQ multiplex PCR. The sample consists of about 8,100 clones, almost 70% of them appearing once. The material sequenced was ileum tissue, taken 450 to 470 days after transplant. The origin of the receptors is a human patient who received an intestinal transplant, so some T cells may come from the graft donor. The CDR3 runs from the conserved cysteine through the conserved F or W. D genes are given only for firm matches. The size entry is marked missing in some rows and otherwise reads once, few, many or a size class.

D gene	V gene	clone size	J gene	CDR3 DNA	CDR3 protein
TRBD2	TRBV27	.	TRBJ2-1	TGTGCCAGCAGTTCGGGGACTAGCGGGGGGAATGAGCAGTTCTTC	CASSSGTSGGNEQFF
.	TRBV6-1	.	TRBJ2-4	TGTGCCAGCAGGCCCCAGAATCTAGCCAAAAACATTCAGTACTTC	CASRPQNLAKNIQYF
TRBD1	TRBV6-6	few	TRBJ1-2	TGTGCCAGCAGCCATGGGGGGACAGCTAACTATGGCTACACCTTC	CASSHGGTANYGYTF
.	TRBV6-4	.	TRBJ2-2	TGTGCCAGCAGTGAGGAAAACACCGGGGAGCTGTTTTTT	CASSEENTGELFF
TRBD1	TRBV19	.	TRBJ1-6	TGTGCCAGTAGCCGGGACAGGTATTCACCCCTCCACTTT	CASSRDRYSPLHF
TRBD1	TRBV5-1	.	TRBJ1-2	TGCGCCAGCAGCTCCGGGGACAGCCATGGGGGCTACACCTTC	CASSSGDSHGGYTF
TRBD1	TRBV6-1	once	TRBJ2-2	TGTGCCAGCAGTCGTGGACAGGGAGGTGCCGGGGAGCTGTTTTTT	CASSRGQGGAGELFF
.	TRBV19	.	TRBJ1-2	TGTGCCAGTAGTATGGGGGCAGGTTACTTCTATGGCTACACCTTC	CASSMGAGYFYGYTF
.	TRBV28	large	TRBJ2-1	TGTGCCAGCAGTTCACGCAATGAGCAGTTCTTC	CASSSRNEQFF
.	TRBV19	.	TRBJ1-1	TGTGCCAGTAGTCCGGACCCTGGGGGATTTGGTGAAGCTTTCTTT	CASSPDPGGFGEAFF
TRBD1	TRBV7-9	.	TRBJ1-1	TGTGCCAGCAGGTATCAGGGGGCACTTGAAGCTTTCTTT	CASRYQGALEAFF
TRBD2	TRBV11-2	.	TRBJ2-7	TGTGCCAGCAACCCCGGAGCGGGGGGTGGCTACGAGCAGTACTTC	CASNPGAGGGYEQYF
TRBD1	TRBV7-9	.	TRBJ2-2	TGTGCCAGCAGAATAACAGGGGGTTCGAACACCGGGGAGCTGTTTTTT	CASRITGGSNTGELFF
.	TRBV5-6	.	TRBJ2-1	TGTGCCAGCAGCGCCTGGGATGAGCAGTTCTTC	CASSAWDEQFF
.	TRBV6-6	few	TRBJ1-6	TGTGCCAGCAGTTACTCTGGGGGCTTCGATACTTCACCCCTCCACTTT	CASSYSGGFDTSPLHF
.	TRBV4-1	once	TRBJ1-2	TGCGCCAGCAGCCAAGATTTTAAAGTGTTTTCCTATGGCTACACCTTC	CASSQDFKVFSYGYTF
.	TRBV15	.	TRBJ2-3	TGTGCCACCAGCAGGATAGGGCCAGATACGCAGTATTTT	CATSRIGPDTQYF
.	TRBV11-2	.	TRBJ2-6	TGTGCCAGCAGCTTATCGTTGGGTGGGGCCAACGTCCTGACTTTC	CASSLSLGGANVLTF
.	TRBV9	.	TRBJ2-2	TGTGCCAGCAGCGTAGAGGGCCACACCGGGGAGCTGTTTTTT	CASSVEGHTGELFF
.	TRBV29-1	.	TRBJ2-1	TGCAGCGTTGAATCTACAGGAGTTTTTAGCAATGAGCAGTTCTTC	CSVESTGVFSNEQFF
.	TRBV7-6	.	TRBJ2-1	TGTGCCAGCAGCTCAGGAGGGGGGTATGATGAGCAGTTCTTC	CASSSGGGYDEQFF
.	TRBV7-3	.	TRBJ1-6	TGTGCCAGCAGCTTGACGGAATTCAATTCACCCCTCCACTTT	CASSLTEFNSPLHF
.	TRBV19	.	TRBJ1-6	TGTGCCAGTAGTCCGACGGTCACAAGGGATTCACCCCTCCACTTT	CASSPTVTRDSPLHF
TRBD1	TRBV6-4	.	TRBJ1-6	TGTGCCAGCAGTTTAGGTCCTCGGGACAGGGATTCACCCCTCCACTTT	CASSLGPRDRDSPLHF